The entry below gives a single T cell receptor beta chain sequence along with its context. Its matching antigen is unknown. The data originate from a study of T cell responses to AZD1222 COVID-19 vaccine. Study-wide results and limits: The peak T cell response came first, and repertoires were sampled only after it. Spike-specific TCR breadth and depth rose after two AZD1222 doses. Seropositive at baseline were only a handful of AZD1222 recipients. White British people made up most donors, females outnumbered males, and clonal diversity was possibly underestimated.

The CDR3 loop spans 14 amino acids. From germline, CDR1 is ENHRY and CDR2 SYGVKD. Trimming stripped 7 bases from V and 0 bases from J, with 11 bases between. The protocol was immunoSEQ multiplex PCR, while the TCRdb copy is restricted to in-frame clones and leaves out a portion. This sample yields 180,000 or so clones, of which around 94% are seen a single time; approximately 0.58% belongs to the top ten. This specimen was peripheral blood, taken on day 0 of AZD1222 vaccination. The clonotype comes from an adult in good health. The chain uses TRBV10-3 and TRBJ2-3, with D perhaps TRBD1 (6 bases). CDR3 loop: CAITTGRSTDTQYF. The CDR3 coding sequence is TGTGCCATCACCACAGGGCGCAGCACAGATACGCAGTATTTT.